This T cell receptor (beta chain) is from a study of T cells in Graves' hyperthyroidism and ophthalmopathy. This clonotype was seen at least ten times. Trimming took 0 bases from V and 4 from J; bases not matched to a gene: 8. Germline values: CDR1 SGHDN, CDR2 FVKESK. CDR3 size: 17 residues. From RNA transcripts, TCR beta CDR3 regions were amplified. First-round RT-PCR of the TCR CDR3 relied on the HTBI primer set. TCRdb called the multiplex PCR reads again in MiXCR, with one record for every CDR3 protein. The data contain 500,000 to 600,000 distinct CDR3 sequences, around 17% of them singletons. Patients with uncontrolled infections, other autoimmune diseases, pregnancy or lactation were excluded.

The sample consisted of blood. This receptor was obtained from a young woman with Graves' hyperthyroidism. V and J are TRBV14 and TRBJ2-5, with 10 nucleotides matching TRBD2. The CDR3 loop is CASSQEWGLAWGETQYF. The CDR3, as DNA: TGTGCCAGCAGCCAAGAGTGGGGACTAGCGTGGGGAGAGACCCAGTACTTC.